This T cell receptor beta chain appears in the sequencing data of a study of blood T cell repertoires in COVID-19. About the study: Specimens from acute and convalescent COVID-19 originated in the United States, Italy and Spain. T cells, B-cell-depleted T cells, or PBMCs provided the cDNA or gDNA that served as material.

This CDR3 comprises 14 residues. The trim removed 1 base at V and 2 bases at J, leaving 1 base unmatched. Per the germline V gene, CDR1 is KGHSH and CDR2 is LQKENI. Some clones are missing from TCRdb's copy, which holds only in-frame ones; the method was immunoSEQ multiplex PCR. The table includes about 85,000 clones, roughly nine tenths detected once. This clonotype was sampled from a man aged 55 to 70 with acute or convalescent COVID-19. The specimen sequenced was peripheral blood. The chain has TRBV18 and TRBJ2-7; TRBD2 aligns across 8 bases. CDR3 in DNA: TGTGCCAGCTCACCACTGCGGGAGGCCTACGAGCAGTACTTC. Amino acid sequence: CASSPLREAYEQYF.